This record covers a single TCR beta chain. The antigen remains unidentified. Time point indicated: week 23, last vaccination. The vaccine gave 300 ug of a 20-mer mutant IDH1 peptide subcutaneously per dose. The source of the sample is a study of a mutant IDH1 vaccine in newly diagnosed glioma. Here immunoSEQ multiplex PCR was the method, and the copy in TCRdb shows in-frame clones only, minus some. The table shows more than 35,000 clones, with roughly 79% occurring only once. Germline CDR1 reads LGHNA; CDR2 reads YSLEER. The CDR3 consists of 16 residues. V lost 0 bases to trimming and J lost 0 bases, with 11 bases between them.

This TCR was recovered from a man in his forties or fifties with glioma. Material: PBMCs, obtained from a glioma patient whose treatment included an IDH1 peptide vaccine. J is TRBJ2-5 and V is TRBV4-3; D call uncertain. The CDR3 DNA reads TGCGCCAGCAGCCAAGATCTGGCAAACTACCAAGAGACCCAGTACTTC. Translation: CASSQDLANYQETQYF.